This passage covers 7 T cell receptor beta chains from one sample sequenced in a study of blood T cells in healthy people across ages. The authors ran a second PCR of roughly 6 to 12 cycles using a sample-barcoded 5' primer and a J-beta primer mix. MiXCR, applied by TCRdb to the 5' RACE reads, yields one record per CDR3 protein. The table shows over 700,000 distinct CDR3 sequences, with about 25% occurring only once. The same sample was also studied in work on T cells of mothers and their children.

Sequencing was performed on blood. The receptors here all came from a boy younger than 18 in good health.

This clonotype was counted only a few times. The rearrangement links TRBV9 to TRBJ2-7; 11 bases are a match to TRBD2. With the DNA end fitting TRBJ2-1 better, the J assignment may be wrong. The CDR3 loop spans 15 amino acids. CDR1 and CDR2 from the germline V gene are SGDLS and YYNGEE. CDR3 protein: CASSLAGGPLHEQFF. As DNA, the CDR3 is TGTGCCAGCAGCTTAGCGGGAGGGCCTTTACATGAGCAGTTCTTC.

A word on this clonotype: At one end, the junction sequence differs from germline, possibly due to a read error. This chain uses TRBV29-1 with TRBJ2-5; 9 nucleotides match TRBD1. CDR1 and CDR2 (germline): SQVTM, ANQGSEA. This CDR3 region has 12 residues. CDR3 in amino acids: CSVEEQGANVHF. The CDR3 DNA reads TGCAGCGTTGAAGAACAGGGGGCAAACGTACACTTC.

There are a few counts of this clonotype. CDR3 bases: TGTGCCAGCAGCCAAGATCCTTGGGGACAGGGGTATGGAGATACGCAGTATTTT. This sequence encodes CASSQDPWGQGYGDTQYF. The genes are TRBV3-1 and TRBJ2-3, with TRBD1 matching 10 bases. V gave up 0 bases and J gave up 5 bases; unmatched junction bases: 11. CDR3 length: 18 amino acids. Germline V lookup: CDR1 LGHDT, CDR2 YNNKEL (reference sequence).

The chain is built from TRBV4-2 and TRBJ2-5; TRBD2 is a possible D gene (5 bases). The CDR3 loop spans 16 amino acids. Germline CDR1 is LGHNA and CDR2 is YNFKEQ. Trimming removed 0 bases at V and 3 bases at J, with 14 bases between. The CDR3 is CASSQEGGWAKETQYF. The CDR3 bases are TGTGCCAGCAGCCAAGAAGGAGGATGGGCCAAAGAGACCCAGTACTTC.

The chain carries TRBV7-9 and TRBJ2-7; 11 nucleotides agree with TRBD2. The J segment lost 2 bases and the V segment lost 5 bases, leaving 2 bases of the junction unmatched. This CDR3 is built from 14 residues. In germline, CDR1 is SEHNR, CDR2 FQNEAQ (reference sequence). CDR3 in DNA: TGTGCCAGCAGCACTAGCGGGAGAACCTACGAGCAGTACTTC. Translated: CASSTSGRTYEQYF.

This clonotype came up a few times. The chain is built from TRBV5-1 and TRBJ2-7, with D perhaps matching TRBD1 or TRBD2 (5 bases each). The V end was cut by 2 bases, the J end by 0 bases, with 18 bases between. The CDR3 sequence is 17 residues long. Germline V CDR1 and CDR2: SGHRS, YFSETQ. CDR3 protein: CASSLEPRDGYSYEQYF. In nucleotides, the CDR3 is TGCGCCAGCAGCTTAGAACCCAGGGACGGATACTCCTACGAGCAGTACTTC.

The V and J genes are TRBV10-3 and TRBJ2-7; D is tentatively TRBD1 or TRBD2 (5 bases each). Germline V lookup: CDR1 ENHRY, CDR2 SYGVKD. V was pared by 6 bases and J by 2 bases, with 14 bases between. The CDR3 totals 14 residues. The CDR3 nucleotides are TGTGCCATCAGATCTCCAGCGGACACCTACGAGCAGTACTTC. Translated: CAIRSPADTYEQYF.